These T cell receptor beta chains were read from a single sample in a study of cytomegalovirus exposure and HLA in healthy donors. Sequenced by immunoSEQ multiplex PCR; TCRdb stores in-frame clones only, minus some. The sample includes 85,000 to 130,000 clones, 70% to 80% of them seen just once. Sample: PBMCs. The receptors derive from a female donor in good health and CMV-seronegative. The CDR3 runs from the conserved cysteine through the conserved F or W. Each record gives: J gene, D gene, V gene, clone size, CDR3 DNA, CDR3 protein. A D gene is named only where the DNA matches it firmly. Size values are once, few and many counts, or a class for expanded clones, and some rows have none.

j_gene: TRBJ2-2; d_gene: TRBD1; v_gene: TRBV4-1; abundance: NA; CDR3nt: TGCGCCAGCAGCCAAGTAGGGGGCGAGGGCACCGGGGAGCTGTTTTTT; CDR3aa: CASSQVGGEGTGELFF
j_gene: TRBJ2-7; d_gene: NA; v_gene: TRBV7-9; abundance: NA; CDR3nt: TGTGCCAGCAGCCCAACCGGAAGTAGGAGCTACGAGCAGTACTTC; CDR3aa: CASSPTGSRSYEQYF
j_gene: TRBJ2-1; d_gene: TRBD2; v_gene: TRBV6-7; abundance: NA; CDR3nt: TGTGCCAGCAGTTACTCGCGCGGGAGGGCCCTTAATGAGCAGTTCTTC; CDR3aa: CASSYSRGRALNEQFF
j_gene: TRBJ2-1; d_gene: TRBD2; v_gene: TRBV6-1; abundance: NA; CDR3nt: TGTGCCAGCCAATACGGGAGGGAGCAGTTCTTC; CDR3aa: CASQYGREQFF
j_gene: TRBJ2-1; d_gene: TRBD1; v_gene: TRBV11-2; abundance: NA; CDR3nt: TGTGCCAGCGTCCGGGACAGGTCTTACAATGAGCAGTTCTTC; CDR3aa: CASVRDRSYNEQFF
j_gene: TRBJ2-7; d_gene: NA; v_gene: TRBV5-1; abundance: once; CDR3nt: TGCGCCAGCAGCGAAAGGGGTGTCTCCTACGAGCAGTACTTC; CDR3aa: CASSERGVSYEQYF
j_gene: TRBJ2-1; d_gene: NA; v_gene: TRBV7-8; abundance: NA; CDR3nt: TGTGCCAGCAGCTTAGCGCCCAGGGGATCCTACAATGAGCAGTTCTTC; CDR3aa: CASSLAPRGSYNEQFF
j_gene: TRBJ2-5; d_gene: NA; v_gene: TRBV5-4; abundance: few; CDR3nt: TGTGCCAGCAGCCGACTAGTCCAAGAGACCCAGTACTTC; CDR3aa: CASSRLVQETQYF
j_gene: TRBJ2-1; d_gene: TRBD2; v_gene: TRBV29-1; abundance: NA; CDR3nt: TGCAGCGTTGCCCCGTCGGGAGGGGATGAGCAGTTCTTC; CDR3aa: CSVAPSGGDEQFF
j_gene: TRBJ2-6; d_gene: NA; v_gene: TRBV5-4; abundance: few; CDR3nt: TGTGCCAGCACCTCCGGGATTGACTTTGGGGCCAACGTCCTGACTTTC; CDR3aa: CASTSGIDFGANVLTF
j_gene: TRBJ1-3; d_gene: NA; v_gene: TRBV6-1; abundance: NA; CDR3nt: TGTGCCAGCACAGGAAGACACCCTGGAAACACCATATATTTT; CDR3aa: CASTGRHPGNTIYF
j_gene: TRBJ2-1; d_gene: TRBD2; v_gene: TRBV11-3; abundance: few; CDR3nt: TGTGCCAGCAGCCCACCAAGCGCACTAGCGGCGGGAACCGACAATGAGCAGTTCTTC; CDR3aa: CASSPPSALAAGTDNEQFF
j_gene: TRBJ2-7; d_gene: NA; v_gene: TRBV6-6; abundance: NA; CDR3nt: TGTGCCAGCAGTTACACTTCCTACGAGCAGTACTTC; CDR3aa: CASSYTSYEQYF
j_gene: TRBJ1-2; d_gene: TRBD1; v_gene: TRBV9; abundance: NA; CDR3nt: TGTGCCAGCAGCGTGACAGGGGTCGGTGGCTACACCTTC; CDR3aa: CASSVTGVGGYTF
j_gene: TRBJ2-7; d_gene: TRBD1; v_gene: TRBV7-6; abundance: NA; CDR3nt: TGTGCCAGCAGCTCGGGACAGGGAGTGGCCGAGCAGTACTTC; CDR3aa: CASSSGQGVAEQYF
j_gene: TRBJ2-1; d_gene: NA; v_gene: TRBV9; abundance: NA; CDR3nt: TGTGCCAGCAGCGTAGTGCAGGGCTTTGAGCAGTTCTTC; CDR3aa: CASSVVQGFEQFF
j_gene: TRBJ2-5; d_gene: TRBD1; v_gene: TRBV30; abundance: NA; CDR3nt: TGTGCCTGGAGTGCAGGGACAGGGGCTCTAGAGACCCAGTACTTC; CDR3aa: CAWSAGTGALETQYF
j_gene: TRBJ2-7; d_gene: TRBD2; v_gene: TRBV11-2; abundance: NA; CDR3nt: TGTGCCAGCAGCTTAGATAGCGCTAGCGGGAACTCCTACGAGCAGTACTTC; CDR3aa: CASSLDSASGNSYEQYF
j_gene: TRBJ2-5; d_gene: TRBD1; v_gene: TRBV6-6; abundance: NA; CDR3nt: TGTGCCAGCATTAGTCCGGGACAGGGAGAGACCCAGTACTTC; CDR3aa: CASISPGQGETQYF
j_gene: TRBJ2-1; d_gene: TRBD2; v_gene: TRBV7-2; abundance: NA; CDR3nt: TGTGCCAGCAGCTTCGGACTAGAGGCGTACAATGAGCAGTTCTTC; CDR3aa: CASSFGLEAYNEQFF
j_gene: TRBJ1-3; d_gene: NA; v_gene: TRBV28; abundance: NA; CDR3nt: TGTGCCAGCAGTTTTGACAGCTCCTCTGGAAACACCATATATTTT; CDR3aa: CASSFDSSSGNTIYF
j_gene: TRBJ2-3; d_gene: TRBD2; v_gene: TRBV28; abundance: NA; CDR3nt: TGTGCCAGCAGCCTTTTAGCGGGAGAACGCACAGATACGCAGTATTTT; CDR3aa: CASSLLAGERTDTQYF
j_gene: TRBJ2-1; d_gene: TRBD2; v_gene: TRBV27; abundance: NA; CDR3nt: TGTGCCAGCAGTTTAACTAGCGGGAAGGCTTCCTACAATGAGCAGTTCTTC; CDR3aa: CASSLTSGKASYNEQFF
j_gene: TRBJ2-7; d_gene: TRBD1; v_gene: TRBV28; abundance: few; CDR3nt: TGTGCCAGCGGTGGAGACAGGGATCGACTCGGCGAGCAGTACTTC; CDR3aa: CASGGDRDRLGEQYF
j_gene: TRBJ2-5; d_gene: TRBD1; v_gene: TRBV7-2; abundance: NA; CDR3nt: TGTGCCAGCAGCCACAGGCAGGGGGCCTCTCGGGAGACCCAGTACTTC; CDR3aa: CASSHRQGASRETQYF
j_gene: TRBJ2-3; d_gene: TRBD2; v_gene: TRBV19; abundance: few; CDR3nt: TGTGCCAGTAGTTTAACTAGCGGTAGCACAGATACGCAGTATTTT; CDR3aa: CASSLTSGSTDTQYF
j_gene: TRBJ2-7; d_gene: TRBD1; v_gene: TRBV7-8; abundance: NA; CDR3nt: TGTGCCAGCAGCTATGGGGACAGGGTCTACGAGCAGTACTTC; CDR3aa: CASSYGDRVYEQYF
j_gene: TRBJ2-7; d_gene: NA; v_gene: TRBV29-1; abundance: NA; CDR3nt: TGCAGCGTTGGGGGGGCCAGGGGGAACTCCTACGAGCAGTACTTC; CDR3aa: CSVGGARGNSYEQYF
j_gene: TRBJ1-1; d_gene: NA; v_gene: TRBV11-2; abundance: NA; CDR3nt: TGTGCCAGCAGCTTAGTTTCAGGCGCGAAGGCTGAAGCTTTCTTT; CDR3aa: CASSLVSGAKAEAFF
j_gene: TRBJ2-7; d_gene: NA; v_gene: TRBV7-2; abundance: NA; CDR3nt: TGTGCCAGCAGCTTAGGATGGCTAGTCCGTTCCGAGCAGTACTTC; CDR3aa: CASSLGWLVRSEQYF
j_gene: TRBJ1-1; d_gene: TRBD1; v_gene: TRBV2; abundance: NA; CDR3nt: TGTGCCAGCAGTGAAAGGACAGGGGGCGGCACTGAAGCTTTCTTT; CDR3aa: CASSERTGGGTEAFF
j_gene: TRBJ2-1; d_gene: TRBD2; v_gene: TRBV4-3; abundance: NA; CDR3nt: TGCGCCAGCAGCCAAGCCAAGGGACTATTCCCCTACAATGAGCAGTTCTTC; CDR3aa: CASSQAKGLFPYNEQFF
j_gene: TRBJ1-1; d_gene: NA; v_gene: TRBV9; abundance: NA; CDR3nt: TGTGCCAGCAGCGGGGGAACAGGTGGGAACACTGAAGCTTTCTTT; CDR3aa: CASSGGTGGNTEAFF
j_gene: TRBJ2-2; d_gene: TRBD2; v_gene: TRBV10-3; abundance: few; CDR3nt: TGTGCCATCAGTGAGTCAGGGGCTAGCGGCCGGTCCGGGGAGCTGTTTTTT; CDR3aa: CAISESGASGRSGELFF
j_gene: TRBJ1-5; d_gene: TRBD1; v_gene: TRBV19; abundance: NA; CDR3nt: TGTGCCAGTAGTATAATGGGACAGGGTGGGCAGCCCCAGCATTTT; CDR3aa: CASSIMGQGGQPQHF
j_gene: TRBJ1-1; d_gene: TRBD1; v_gene: TRBV5-1; abundance: NA; CDR3nt: TGCGCCAGCAGCTTGGGGACCAGGGGGCGGAGAGCTTTCTTT; CDR3aa: CASSLGTRGRRAFF
j_gene: TRBJ2-5; d_gene: NA; v_gene: TRBV5-1; abundance: NA; CDR3nt: TGCGCCAGCAGCTTAGGGGCTGGGAGGGAGACCCAGTACTTC; CDR3aa: CASSLGAGRETQYF
j_gene: TRBJ1-1; d_gene: TRBD1; v_gene: TRBV18; abundance: once; CDR3nt: TGTGCCAGCTCACAAGATTACAGGGGTCCGGATCGGACTGAAGCTTTCTTT; CDR3aa: CASSQDYRGPDRTEAFF
j_gene: TRBJ1-1; d_gene: NA; v_gene: TRBV9; abundance: NA; CDR3nt: TGTGCCAGCAGCCCAGGAGGGTGGGATTCGAACACTGAAGCTTTCTTT; CDR3aa: CASSPGGWDSNTEAFF
j_gene: TRBJ2-7; d_gene: NA; v_gene: TRBV28; abundance: NA; CDR3nt: TGTGCCAGCAGTTTAATTATCCCAGATCTACCAGGGACCTACGAGCAGTACTTC; CDR3aa: CASSLIIPDLPGTYEQYF
j_gene: TRBJ2-1; d_gene: NA; v_gene: TRBV19; abundance: NA; CDR3nt: TGTGCCAGTAGTATAGGTGGCCAGGGTGCGAATGAGCAGTTCTTC; CDR3aa: CASSIGGQGANEQFF
j_gene: TRBJ1-5; d_gene: NA; v_gene: TRBV10-2; abundance: few; CDR3nt: TGCGCCAGCAGTCCGGGCAATCAGCCCCAGCATTTT; CDR3aa: CASSPGNQPQHF
j_gene: TRBJ2-7; d_gene: TRBD1; v_gene: TRBV6-1; abundance: NA; CDR3nt: TGTGCCAGCAGCGAGGGGACAGGGAGGGCCGAGCAGTACTTC; CDR3aa: CASSEGTGRAEQYF